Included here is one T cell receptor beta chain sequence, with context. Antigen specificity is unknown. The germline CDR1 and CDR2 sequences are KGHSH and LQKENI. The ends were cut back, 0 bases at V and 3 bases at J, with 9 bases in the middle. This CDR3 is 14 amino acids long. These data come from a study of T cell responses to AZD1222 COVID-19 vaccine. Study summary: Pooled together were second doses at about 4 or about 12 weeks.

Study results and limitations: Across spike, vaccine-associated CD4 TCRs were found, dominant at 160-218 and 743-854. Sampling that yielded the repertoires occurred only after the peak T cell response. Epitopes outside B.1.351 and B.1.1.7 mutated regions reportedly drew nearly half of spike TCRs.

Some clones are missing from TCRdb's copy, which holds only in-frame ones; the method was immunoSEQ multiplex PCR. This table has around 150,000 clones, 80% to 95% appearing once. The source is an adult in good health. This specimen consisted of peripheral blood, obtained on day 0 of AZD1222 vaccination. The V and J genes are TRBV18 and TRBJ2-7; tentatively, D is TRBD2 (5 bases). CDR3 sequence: CASSPPASRYEQYF. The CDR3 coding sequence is TGTGCCAGCTCACCACCCGCTAGCCGCTACGAGCAGTACTTC.